These T cell receptor beta chains were read from a single sample in a study of T cell responses to AZD1222 COVID-19 vaccine. The data were produced by immunoSEQ multiplex PCR, yet TCRdb's version contains in-frame clones alone and is incomplete. The sample has 120,000 or so clones, approximately 92% seen once. This specimen consisted of peripheral blood, obtained on day 0 of AZD1222 vaccination. These receptors came from an adult in good health. Both conserved end residues are part of each CDR3. The D gene is left open where the match is weak. Clone size is not always given. Where it is, it says once, few, many or a class for expanded clones.

j_gene,v_gene,abundance,d_gene,CDR3aa,CDR3nt
TRBJ2-2,TRBV5-1,.,.,CASSLGQGNTGELFF,TGCGCCAGCAGCTTGGGGCAGGGTAACACCGGGGAGCTGTTTTTT
TRBJ2-3,TRBV4-1,.,TRBD2,CASSQTQHGTSGTDTQYF,TGCGCCAGCAGCCAAACCCAGCACGGGACTAGCGGCACAGATACGCAGTATTTT
TRBJ1-5,TRBV27,.,TRBD1,CASSVTGGRQPQHF,TGTGCCAGCAGCGTGACAGGGGGCCGACAGCCCCAGCATTTT
TRBJ1-3,TRBV28,.,.,CASSWGGTGNTIYF,TGTGCCAGCAGTTGGGGGGGGACTGGAAACACCATATATTTT
TRBJ1-4,TRBV13,.,.,CASSSTGTTNEKLFF,TGTGCCAGCAGTTCCACAGGTACAACTAATGAAAAACTGTTTTTT
TRBJ1-1,TRBV7-2,.,.,CASSPVTENTEAFF,TGTGCCAGCAGCCCTGTGACAGAGAACACTGAAGCTTTCTTT
TRBJ1-1,TRBV10-3,few,.,CAISPGIGGKNTEAFF,TGTGCCATCTCGCCAGGAATAGGGGGGAAGAACACTGAAGCTTTCTTT
TRBJ1-1,TRBV7-2,.,.,CASSYLLGGGAFF,TGTGCCAGCAGCTACTTACTAGGGGGGGGAGCTTTCTTT
TRBJ1-2,TRBV6-2/TRBV6-3,.,.,CASSRRTAQVVGGYTF,TGTGCCAGCAGTCGCCGGACAGCCCAGGTCGTTGGTGGCTACACCTTC
TRBJ1-6,TRBV6-5,.,TRBD1,CASSYLQGALNSPLHF,TGTGCCAGCAGTTACTTGCAGGGGGCACTAAATTCACCCCTCCACTTT
TRBJ2-3,TRBV6-2/TRBV6-3,few,.,CASSYSPGLGTDTQYF,TGTGCCAGCAGTTACTCACCGGGCTTGGGCACAGATACGCAGTATTTT
TRBJ1-5,TRBV5-8,few,TRBD1,CASSEGTGWQPQHF,TGTGCCAGCAGCGAGGGGACAGGGTGGCAGCCCCAGCATTTT
TRBJ1-3,TRBV6-6,.,.,CASGWIGSSGNTIYF,TGTGCCAGCGGTTGGATCGGGAGCTCTGGAAACACCATATATTTT
TRBJ1-2,TRBV3-1/TRBV3-2,.,TRBD1,CASSQAPHRGYNGYTF,TGTGCCAGCAGCCAAGCCCCACACAGGGGATACAATGGCTACACCTTC
TRBJ1-1,TRBV11-2,.,.,CASSTEVNTEAFF,TGTGCCAGCAGCACGGAGGTGAACACTGAAGCTTTCTTT
TRBJ2-7,TRBV27,.,TRBD1,CASRPQPGGPYEQYF,TGTGCCAGCAGGCCCCAACCAGGGGGCCCCTACGAGCAGTACTTC
TRBJ2-1,TRBV18,.,.,CASSPSGSLGNEQFF,TGTGCCAGCTCACCATCCGGGTCCCTGGGTAATGAGCAGTTCTTC
TRBJ2-3,TRBV5-1,.,TRBD1,CASSLADRDTDTQYF,TGCGCCAGCAGCCTCGCCGACAGGGACACAGATACGCAGTATTTT
TRBJ1-5,TRBV3-1/TRBV3-2,.,.,CASSQGGFHQPQHF,TGTGCCAGCAGCCAAGGGGGCTTCCATCAGCCCCAGCATTTT
TRBJ1-2,TRBV5-6,.,TRBD1,CASTPGTGDPFYGYTF,TGTGCCAGCACCCCGGGGACAGGGGACCCTTTCTATGGCTACACCTTC
TRBJ1-6,TRBV2,.,.,CASTARENNSPLHF,TGTGCCAGCACCGCGAGGGAGAATAATTCACCCCTCCACTTT
TRBJ1-5,TRBV19,once,.,CASSILSSNQPQHF,TGTGCCAGTAGCATACTGAGTAGCAATCAGCCCCAGCATTTT
TRBJ1-2,TRBV19,once,TRBD1,CASSIRDRGSGYTF,TGTGCCAGTAGTATTCGGGACAGGGGATCCGGCTACACCTTC
TRBJ2-7,TRBV9,.,.,CASSVQQDKAVYEQYF,TGTGCCAGCAGCGTCCAACAGGATAAAGCGGTCTACGAGCAGTACTTC
TRBJ2-5,TRBV6-4,.,.,CASSPSQGETQYF,TGTGCCAGCAGTCCCTCACAAGGAGAGACCCAGTACTTC
TRBJ2-1,TRBV5-1,.,TRBD2,CASSSREGLFYEQFF,TGCGCCAGCAGCTCACGGGAGGGCCTTTTCTATGAGCAGTTCTTC
TRBJ2-3,TRBV6-5,.,.,CASSYGPSGSTDTQYF,TGTGCCAGCAGTTACGGTCCCAGCGGGAGCACAGATACGCAGTATTTT
TRBJ1-5,TRBV6-2/TRBV6-3,.,.,CASSYSEISVQPQHF,TGTGCCAGCAGTTACTCGGAAATCTCGGTACAGCCCCAGCATTTT
TRBJ1-3,TRBV9,.,TRBD1,CASSAATGSFSGNTIYF,TGTGCCAGCAGCGCCGCGACAGGGTCCTTCTCTGGAAACACCATATATTTT
TRBJ1-1,TRBV5-1,.,.,CASSLRSWNTEAFF,TGCGCCAGCAGCTTGAGGAGCTGGAACACTGAAGCTTTCTTT